The clone carrying this T cell receptor beta chain showed up many times. Antigen specificity is unknown. This specimen comes from a study of early T cells in non-severe SARS-CoV-2 infection. Study in general: The chains were unpaired, and the sequenced material was bulk RNA from unsorted whole blood. Study observations and caveats: VDJdb-based annotation leaned toward anti-spike CD8 responses and missed private and CD4 specificities.

TCRdb recomputed calls from the 5' RACE reads with MiXCR, one row per CDR3 protein. The table lists tens of thousands of distinct CDR3 sequences, around 12% of them singletons. The germline V gene encodes CDR1 MNHEY and CDR2 SVGEGT. V was clipped by 6 bases and J by 14 bases; unmatched bases: 13. The CDR3 loop spans 13 amino acids. The receptor was derived from an adult who was a healthcare worker with PCR-confirmed SARS-CoV-2 infection or an uninfected control (not recorded which). This chain uses TRBV6-2 or TRBV6-3 with TRBJ1-1, with TRBD1 matching over 9 bases. Specimen: whole blood. CDR3 protein: CASSRIRDREEFF. CDR3 nucleotides: TGTGCCAGCAGCCGAATCCGGGACAGGGAAGAGTTCTTT.